Shown below are 23 T cell receptor beta chains from a single sample sequenced in a study of T-cell memory formation after mild COVID-19. TCRdb independently ran MiXCR on the 5' RACE reads; one entry per CDR3 protein. The sample holds under 250,000 distinct CDR3 sequences, approximately 15% seen once. Material for sequencing was PBMCs or a T cell subset sorted from them (not recorded which). Receptors originate from an adult woman who had mild COVID-19 (a few samples of this study predate the infection). Cell type and time point are not known.

Ten or more counts support this clonotype. The chain couples TRBV27 to TRBJ1-2; 9 bases agree with TRBD1. V trimming: 4 bases; J trimming: 8 bases; junction bases outside the gene matches: 8. The CDR3 has 14 residues. Germline CDR1 reads MNHEY; CDR2 reads SMNVEV (reference sequence). CDR3 nucleotide sequence: TGTGCCAGCAGTTCGCGGACAGGGGCGAAAGGCTACACCTTC. Translation gives CASSSRTGAKGYTF.

This clonotype has just a few counts. CDR3 sequence reads: CSANTPAGIQETQYF. CDR3 in DNA: TGCAGTGCAAACACCCCCGCGGGGATCCAAGAGACCCAGTACTTC. The V and J genes are TRBV20-1 and TRBJ2-5, with TRBD2 as a possible D gene (6 bases). The CDR3 is 15 amino acids. The V gene lost 6 bases and the J gene lost 1 base, with 18 bases spanning the gap. The germline V gene has CDR1 DFQATT and CDR2 SNEGSKA (reference sequence).

A few counts support this clonotype. The chain carries TRBV12-3 or TRBV12-4 and TRBJ1-2; 11 bases line up with TRBD1. This CDR3 is built from 15 residues. The ends lost 6 bases at V and 6 bases at J; junction bases unmatched: 9. The CDR3 DNA sequence: TGTGCCAGCAGCAGTGGACAGGGGGCATGGAATGGCTACACCTTC. Residues: CASSSGQGAWNGYTF.

The genes are TRBV6-2 or TRBV6-3 and TRBJ2-7; 7 bases match TRBD1. CDR1 and CDR2 (germline): MNHEY, SVGEGT. CDR3 length equals 17 residues. J was trimmed by 0 bases and V by 6 bases; bases with no gene match: 14. The CDR3 region is CASRYAPGQKISYEQYF. DNA of the CDR3: TGTGCCAGCAGATATGCTCCGGGACAGAAAATCTCCTACGAGCAGTACTTC.

The chain uses TRBV15 and TRBJ2-1, with TRBD2 matching 9 bases. This CDR3 region has 15 residues. The germline V gene has CDR1 LNHNV and CDR2 YYDKDF (reference sequence). The V segment lost 0 bases and the J segment 10 bases; nucleotides outside the gene matches: 7. The CDR3 DNA follows: TGTGCCACCAGCAGAGAGCGCGGGGGGGCCGGGGAGCAGTTCTTC. Its translation is CATSRERGGAGEQFF.

This clonotype showed up just a few times. The chain joins TRBV27 to TRBJ2-3; D may be TRBD1 (6 bases). The V and J ends lost 11 bases and 3 bases respectively, with 18 bases between them. There are 14 residues in the CDR3. Germline V CDR1 and CDR2: MNHEY, SMNVEV (reference sequence). The DNA for the CDR3 is TGTGCCCTCACTCCAGGGGATGGAACAGATACGCAGTATTTT. It yields the protein CALTPGDGTDTQYF.

In this sample, this clonotype turned up once. The chain combines TRBV9 with TRBJ1-2; 10 bases fit TRBD1. V lost 2 bases and J lost 7; bases outside the gene matches: 14. The germline CDR1 and CDR2 sequences are SGDLS and YYNGEE. CDR3 length: 17 amino acids. This chain's CDR3 is CASSVSDRGLGVSGYTF. CDR3 sequence (DNA): TGTGCCAGCAGCGTGTCCGACAGGGGGCTAGGTGTGAGTGGCTACACCTTC. Complete variable domain (other parts from reference TRBV9 and TRBJ1-2): DSGVTQTPKHLITATGQRVTLRCSPRSGDLSVYWYQQSLDQGLQFLIQYYNGEERAKGNILERFSAQQFPDLHSELNLSSLELGDSALYFCASSVSDRGLGVSGYTFGSGTRLTVV.

This chain joins TRBV5-1 and TRBJ1-1, with 8 positions matching TRBD1. This CDR3 has 16 amino acids. V was pared by 4 bases and J by 1 base, with 9 bases of the junction left unmatched. Germline assignment: CDR1 SGHRS and CDR2 YFSETQ. The CDR3 spells CASSTDRAIRNTEAFF. DNA for the CDR3: TGCGCCAGCAGCACGGACAGGGCGATTAGGAACACTGAAGCTTTCTTT.

The chain recombines TRBV27 with TRBJ1-2; 11 positions agree with TRBD1. V trimming: 6 bases; J trimming: 2 bases; junction bases outside the gene matches: 5. The CDR3 has 15 amino acids. Germline CDR1 and CDR2: MNHEY and SMNVEV (reference sequence). CDR3 DNA sequence: TGTGCCAGCAGCCGGACAGGGGGCGAGAACTATGGCTACACCTTC. It specifies CASSRTGGENYGYTF.

Of note for this clonotype: Relative to the germline gene, one junction end is altered; a read error may explain this. The rearrangement links TRBV7-9 to TRBJ2-2; D is ambiguous. The CDR3 runs to 15 residues. Germline CDR1 and CDR2: SEHNR and FQNEAQ (reference sequence). The CDR3 sequence: CASTDPERRGGELFF. DNA for the CDR3: TGCGCCAGCACCGATCCGGAGAGGCGTGGCGGGGAGCTGTTTTTT. Full variable domain (remainder filled in from reference TRBV7-9 and TRBJ2-2): DTGVSQNPRHKITKRGQNVTFRCDPISEHNRLYWYRQTLGQGPEFLTYFQNEAQLEKSRLLSDRFSAERPKGSFSTLEIQRTEQGDSAMYLCASTDPERRGGELFFGEGSRLTVL.

In this sample, this clonotype turned up a few times. V is TRBV6-5 and J is TRBJ2-7, with 7 bases matching TRBD2. Germline values: CDR1 MNHEY, CDR2 SVGAGI. This CDR3 contains 15 residues. The V segment lost 2 bases and the J segment 1 base; nucleotides outside the gene matches: 5. The CDR3 DNA reads TGTGCCAGCAGTTACGGCGGGAGAGGATCCTACGAGCAGTACTTC. This sequence encodes CASSYGGRGSYEQYF.

This chain connects TRBV3-1 to TRBJ1-2; D is undetermined. CDR1 and CDR2 from the germline V gene are LGHDT and YNNKEL (reference sequence). The CDR3 is 13 amino acids. V was trimmed by 0 bases and J by 14 bases, leaving 16 bases between them. The CDR3 DNA follows: TGTGCCAGCAGCCAAGATAGTGGTCGCCCGAGGACCTTC. This translates into CASSQDSGRPRTF.

This clonotype was detected ten times or more. The chain links TRBV7-2 to TRBJ1-1, with 8 bases identical to TRBD1. Germline CDR1 SGHTA, CDR2 FQGNSA. The V segment lost 4 bases and the J segment 0 bases; nucleotides outside the gene matches: 1. The length of the CDR3 is 14 residues. The CDR3 region is CASSSDRVNTEAFF. The CDR3 DNA sequence: TGTGCCAGCAGCTCGGACAGGGTGAACACTGAAGCTTTCTTT.

In this sample, this clonotype turned up many times. This chain's CDR3 is CSASSIGSRNQPQHF. In DNA, the CDR3 is TGCAGTGCTAGTTCCATTGGCAGCCGGAATCAGCCCCAGCATTTT. V is TRBV20-1 and J is TRBJ1-5; D remains ambiguous. The CDR3 covers 15 residues. Per germline, CDR1 DFQATT and CDR2 SNEGSKA (reference sequence). The ends were cut back, 3 bases at V and 4 bases at J, with 16 bases in the middle.

The CDR3: CASSQGPNQETQYF. The CDR3 DNA reads TGTGCCAGCAGCCAAGGCCCTAACCAAGAGACCCAGTACTTC. The J gene is TRBJ2-5, the V gene TRBV4-2; D is ambiguous. The CDR3 loop spans 14 amino acids. The V end was cut by 1 base, the J end by 0 bases, with 6 bases between. Germline CDR1 is LGHNA and CDR2 is YNFKEQ.

The genes are TRBV7-9 and TRBJ1-4; possibly TRBD1 for D (5 bases). V was shortened by 4 bases and J by 6 bases, with 21 bases between the two germline ends. CDR1 and CDR2 (germline): SEHNR, FQNEAQ (reference sequence). The CDR3 consists of 17 residues. The CDR3 loop is CASSSMGQGSGDEKLFF. The DNA of the CDR3 is TGTGCCAGCAGCTCCATGGGGCAGGGTAGCGGAGATGAAAAACTGTTTTTT.

This sequence joins TRBV29-1 and TRBJ1-4, with unresolved D. V lost 8 bases and J lost 7, with 14 bases in between. CDR1 SQVTM and CDR2 ANQGSEA come from the germline V gene. This CDR3 is built from 12 residues. CDR3 amino acids: CSIRGRSEKLFF. The CDR3 DNA reads as TGCAGCATCCGCGGGCGGTCTGAAAAACTGTTTTTT. Using reference TRBV29-1 and TRBJ1-4 for the parts outside the CDR3, the full variable domain is SAVISQKPSRDICQRGTSLTIQCQVDSQVTMMFWYRQQPGQSLTLIATANQGSEATYESGFVIDKFPISRPNLTFSTLTVSNMSPEDSSIYLCSIRGRSEKLFFGSGTQLSVL.

The V gene is TRBV6-5, the J gene TRBJ2-7; D may be TRBD1 (6 bases). CDR1 is MNHEY, CDR2 SVGAGI, per germline. The V end lost 6 bases, the J end lost 6 bases, and 15 bases lay between the germline ends. CDR3 size: 13 residues. CDR3 nucleotides: TGTGCCAGCAGATCCTACAGGGAAGGCGAGCAGTACTTC. Translated: CASRSYREGEQYF.

V is TRBV7-2 and J is TRBJ1-3; weak D call: TRBD1 (6 bases). This CDR3 has 17 amino acids. The V end was cut by 2 bases, the J end by 0 bases, with 14 bases between. Germline V gene data show CDR1 as SGHTA and CDR2 as FQGNSA. CDR3 protein: CASSLSQGANSGNTIYF. CDR3 in DNA: TGTGCCAGCAGCTTATCACAGGGCGCGAACTCTGGAAACACCATATATTTT.

This clonotype was picked up a small number of times. The chain joins TRBV7-9 to TRBJ2-7; either TRBD1 or TRBD2 may supply D (5 bases each). CDR1 and CDR2 (germline): SEHNR, FQNEAQ (reference sequence). The V gene lost 10 bases and the J gene lost 0 bases, with 16 bases spanning the gap. The CDR3 is 14 residues long. The CDR3 reads CATASGGISYEQYF. The CDR3 DNA reads as TGTGCCACCGCCAGTGGGGGTATCTCCTACGAGCAGTACTTC.

The V gene is TRBV20-1, the J gene TRBJ2-5; 9 bases are a match to TRBD2. This CDR3 comprises 15 residues. The V gene's germline CDR1 is DFQATT and CDR2 SNEGSKA (reference sequence). The V gene end was trimmed by 5 bases and the J gene end by 1 base; junction bases not matched to a gene: 8. In nucleotides, the CDR3 is TGCAGTGCTTCCCCCGGGACTAGCCTCCAAGAGACCCAGTACTTC. Encoded protein: CSASPGTSLQETQYF.

This chain connects TRBV24-1 to TRBJ2-3; 10 bases are shared with TRBD1. With 3 bases clipped from V and 4 bases from J, the junction kept 3 bases outside the gene matches. Germline CDR1 reads KGHDR; CDR2 reads SFDVKD. The CDR3 length is 15 residues. CDR3 region: CATSDLTGGADTQYF. The CDR3 bases are TGTGCCACCAGTGATCTGACAGGGGGCGCAGATACGCAGTATTTT.

This clonotype came up a few times. This chain joins TRBV20-1 and TRBJ1-4; 7 nucleotides line up with TRBD1. This CDR3 is 15 amino acids long. Germline V gives CDR1 DFQATT, CDR2 SNEGSKA (reference sequence). After removal of 5 bases from V and 8 bases from J, the junction contained 14 bases not matched to a gene. CDR3 coding DNA: TGCAGTGCTTCGCGTGGCCAGGGGGTGAGAGAAAAACTGTTTTTT. This encodes CSASRGQGVREKLFF.